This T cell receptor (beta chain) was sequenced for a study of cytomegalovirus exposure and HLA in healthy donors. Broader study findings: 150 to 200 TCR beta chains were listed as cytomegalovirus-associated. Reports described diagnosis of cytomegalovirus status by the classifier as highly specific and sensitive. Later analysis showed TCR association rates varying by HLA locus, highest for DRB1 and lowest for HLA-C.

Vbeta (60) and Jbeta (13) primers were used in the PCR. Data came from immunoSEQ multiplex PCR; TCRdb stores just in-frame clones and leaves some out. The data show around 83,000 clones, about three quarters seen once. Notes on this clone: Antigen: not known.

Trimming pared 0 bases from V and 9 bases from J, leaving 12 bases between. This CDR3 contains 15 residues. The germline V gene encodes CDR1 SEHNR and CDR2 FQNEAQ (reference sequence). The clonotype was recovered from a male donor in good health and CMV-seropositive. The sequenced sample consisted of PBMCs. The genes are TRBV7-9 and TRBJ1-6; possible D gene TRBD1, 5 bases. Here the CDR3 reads CASSLAEGASSPLHF. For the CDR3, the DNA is TGTGCCAGCAGCTTAGCGGAAGGGGCCAGTTCACCCCTCCACTTT.